This T cell receptor (beta chain) is from a study of cytomegalovirus exposure and HLA in healthy donors. Study outcomes and limitations: TCR beta V segments were, for the most part, productive about 87% or about 30% of the time in an earlier analysis. Donors were assumed by presence/absence analyses to have roughly uniform sequencing depth.

In this sample, this clone turned up once. Its antigen remains unknown. PCR amplification relied on 60 Vbeta primers (plus 13 Jbeta primers). Only in-frame clones appear in the TCRdb table, and some are missing; sequencing was by immunoSEQ multiplex PCR. Of over 100,000 clones listed, 80% to 85% are singletons. Germline values: CDR1 GTSNPN, CDR2 SVGIG (reference sequence). Germline trimming cut 3 bases from V and 3 bases from J; bases unmatched to any gene: 7. The length of the CDR3 is 15 residues. Sample: PBMCs. V and J are TRBV30 and TRBJ1-5; TRBD1 agrees at 8 bases. This TCR was sampled from a woman between 45 and 65 years old in good health and CMV-seropositive. CDR3 loop: CAWRATGGVNQPQHF. DNA for the CDR3: TGTGCCTGGAGGGCCACAGGGGGTGTCAATCAGCCCCAGCATTTT.